Sequencing of this T cell receptor (beta chain) was carried out in a study of early T cells in non-severe SARS-CoV-2 infection. Study details: Bulk RNA taken from unsorted whole blood was sequenced, leaving chains unpaired. Findings and limits, study-wide: Reliance on VDJdb matching favored anti-spike CD8 responses; private and CD4 specificities were missed.

This clonotype was seen more than once but under ten times. Its antigen is unknown. Unique molecular identifiers tagged individual cDNA molecules. Each CDR3 protein is one row after TCRdb ran MiXCR on the 5' RACE reads. Of around 80,000 distinct CDR3 sequences in the sample, approximately 12% were seen once. V was shortened by 3 bases and J by 1 base, with 11 bases between the two germline ends. This CDR3 is built from 14 residues. CDR1 and CDR2 (germline): DFQATT, SNEGSKA (reference sequence). The TCR comes from an adult who was a healthcare worker with PCR-confirmed SARS-CoV-2 infection or an uninfected control (not recorded which). The chain has TRBV20-1 and TRBJ2-3, with D unresolved. The sequenced sample consisted of whole blood. The CDR3, as DNA: TGCAGTGCTAGTACGGGTCCGGGCACAGATACGCAGTATTTT. Residues: CSASTGPGTDTQYF.